This TCR beta chain was identified in a study of blood T cell repertoires in COVID-19. Whole-study context: COVID-19 samples, acute and convalescent, were from the United States, Italy and Spain. The analysed material was cDNA or gDNA that came from T cells, B-cell-depleted T cells, or PBMCs.

The V and J ends lost 2 bases and 7 bases, in that order; junction bases with no gene match: 9. Germline V CDR1 and CDR2: SGHAT, FQDESV (reference sequence). The length of the CDR3 is 16 residues. How the authors handled the data: The assay estimated nucleated cells by amplifying reference gene primers. Sequencing used immunoSEQ multiplex PCR; TCRdb keeps in-frame clones, though not all of them. Clone size and V and J calls were adopted from that table, with D and trimming inferred from the DNA. This sample yields 170,000 or so clones, of which over 90% are seen a single time; 0.5% to 0.65% belongs to the top ten. This clone has a handful of counts.

The origin of this receptor is a man aged 45-65 years with acute or convalescent COVID-19. What was sequenced was peripheral blood. The chain has TRBV11-1 and TRBJ2-1; 9 bases map to TRBD1. CDR3 in DNA: TGTGCCAGCAGCTTATCGCTGGGACAGGGTCTGAATGAGCAGTTCTTC. Its translation is CASSLSLGQGLNEQFF.